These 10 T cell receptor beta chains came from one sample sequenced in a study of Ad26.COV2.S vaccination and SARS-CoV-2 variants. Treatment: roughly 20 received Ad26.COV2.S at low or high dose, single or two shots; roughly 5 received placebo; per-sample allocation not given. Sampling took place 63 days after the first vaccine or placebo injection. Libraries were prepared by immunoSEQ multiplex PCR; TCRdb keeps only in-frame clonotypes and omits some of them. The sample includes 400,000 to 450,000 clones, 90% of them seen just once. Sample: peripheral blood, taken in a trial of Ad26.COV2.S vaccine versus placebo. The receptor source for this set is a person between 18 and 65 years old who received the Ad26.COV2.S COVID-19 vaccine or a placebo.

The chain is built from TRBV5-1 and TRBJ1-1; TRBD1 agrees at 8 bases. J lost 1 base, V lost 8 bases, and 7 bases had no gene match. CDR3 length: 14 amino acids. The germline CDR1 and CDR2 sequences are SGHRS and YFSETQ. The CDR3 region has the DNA TGCGCCAGTACCAGGGGGCAGGGGAACACTGAAGCTTTCTTT. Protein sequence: CASTRGQGNTEAFF.

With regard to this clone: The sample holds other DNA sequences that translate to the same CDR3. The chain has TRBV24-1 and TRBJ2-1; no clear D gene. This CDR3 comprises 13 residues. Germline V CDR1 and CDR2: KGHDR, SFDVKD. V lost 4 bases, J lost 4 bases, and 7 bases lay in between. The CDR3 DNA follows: TGTGCCACCAGTGACTTAGCATACAATGAGCAGTTCTTC. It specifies CATSDLAYNEQFF.

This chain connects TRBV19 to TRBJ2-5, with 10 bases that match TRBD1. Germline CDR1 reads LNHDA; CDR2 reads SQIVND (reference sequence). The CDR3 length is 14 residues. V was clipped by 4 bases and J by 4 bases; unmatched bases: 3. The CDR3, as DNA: TGTGCCAGTAGTACGACAGGGGGCGCAGAGACCCAGTACTTC. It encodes CASSTTGGAETQYF. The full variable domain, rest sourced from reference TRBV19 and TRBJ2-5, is DGGITQSPKYLFRKEGQNVTLSCEQNLNHDAMYWYRQDPGQGLRLIYYSQIVNDFQKGDIAEGYSVSREKKESFPLTVTSAQKNPTAFYLCASSTTGGAETQYFGPGTRLLVL.

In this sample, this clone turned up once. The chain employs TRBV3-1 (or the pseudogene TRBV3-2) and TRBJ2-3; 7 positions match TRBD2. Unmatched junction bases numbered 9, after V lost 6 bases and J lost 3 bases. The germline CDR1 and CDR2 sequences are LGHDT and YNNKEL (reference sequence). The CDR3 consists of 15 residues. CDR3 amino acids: CASSDRLAGTDTQYF. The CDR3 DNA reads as TGTGCCAGCAGTGATAGACTAGCAGGGACAGATACGCAGTATTTT.

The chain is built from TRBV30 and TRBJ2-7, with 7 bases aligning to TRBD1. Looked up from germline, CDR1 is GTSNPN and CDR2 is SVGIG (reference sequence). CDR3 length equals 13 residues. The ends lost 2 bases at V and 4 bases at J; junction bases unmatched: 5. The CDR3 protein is CAWSSDRAYEQYF. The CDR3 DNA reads TGTGCCTGGAGTAGCGACAGGGCTTACGAGCAGTACTTC.

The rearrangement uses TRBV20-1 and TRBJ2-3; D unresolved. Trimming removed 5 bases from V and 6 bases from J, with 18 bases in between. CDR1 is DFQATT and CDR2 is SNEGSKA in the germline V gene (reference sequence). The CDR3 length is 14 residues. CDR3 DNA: TGCAGTGCTTGTGGTTGGGTTTCGCCGGATACGCAGTATTTT. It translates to CSACGWVSPDTQYF.

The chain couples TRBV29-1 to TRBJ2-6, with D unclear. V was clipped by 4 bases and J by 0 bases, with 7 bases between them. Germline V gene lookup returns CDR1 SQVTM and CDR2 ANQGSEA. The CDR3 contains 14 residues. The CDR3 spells CSVVSGSGANVLTF. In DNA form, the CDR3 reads TGCAGCGTTGTGTCTGGCTCTGGGGCCAACGTCCTGACTTTC.

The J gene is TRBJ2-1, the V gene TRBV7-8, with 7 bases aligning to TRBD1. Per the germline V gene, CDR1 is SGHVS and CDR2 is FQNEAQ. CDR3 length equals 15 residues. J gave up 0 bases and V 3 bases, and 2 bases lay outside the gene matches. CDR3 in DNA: TGTGCCAGCAGCTTTTGGGACAGCTCCTACAATGAGCAGTTCTTC. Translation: CASSFWDSSYNEQFF. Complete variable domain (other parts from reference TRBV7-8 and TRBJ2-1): GAGVSQSPRYKVAKRGQDVALRCDPISGHVSLFWYQQALGQGPEFLTYFQNEAQLDKSGLPSDRFFAERPEGSVSTLKIQRTQQEDSAVYLCASSFWDSSYNEQFFGPGTRLTVL.

CDR3 sequence (DNA): TGTGCCAGCAGTTTCTTTGCGGGAGCTCCCTACGAGCAGTACTTC. It is translated as CASSFFAGAPYEQYF. The rearrangement links TRBV27 to TRBJ2-7, with 7 nucleotides matching TRBD2. With V trimmed by 3 bases and J by 2 bases, 7 bases remained unmatched. Looked up from germline, CDR1 is MNHEY and CDR2 is SMNVEV (reference sequence). The CDR3 has 15 amino acids.

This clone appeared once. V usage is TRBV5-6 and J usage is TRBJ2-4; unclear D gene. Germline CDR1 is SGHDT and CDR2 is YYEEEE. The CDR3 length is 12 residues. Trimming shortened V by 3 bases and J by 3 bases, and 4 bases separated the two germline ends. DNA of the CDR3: TGTGCCAGCAGCTCAGACAAAAACATTCAGTACTTC. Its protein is CASSSDKNIQYF.